The entry below describes one T cell receptor (beta chain). The sample belongs to a study of cytotoxic CD8 clonotypes in ibrutinib-treated CLL. The wider study: Response was recorded as partial in 24 patients and complete in 2; at median approximately 63 months, about 14 remained remitted and some 12 had progressed.

J gave up 6 bases and V 5 bases, and 14 bases lay outside the gene matches. The CDR3 sequence is 16 residues long. CDR1 and CDR2 from the germline V gene are KGHSH and LQKENI. TCRdb keeps only in-frame clones here, not all; method: immunoSEQ multiplex PCR. The table records about 130,000 clones, roughly 83% of them present only once. The clonotype originates from a human donor with chronic lymphocytic leukemia. Specimen: PBMCs, collected after 12 months of ibrutinib treatment. The chain links TRBV18 to TRBJ2-7; 9 bases agree with TRBD1. In DNA form, the CDR3 reads TGTGCCAGCTCAATTCGACCGGGACAGGGAGTATCCGAGCAGTACTTC. It encodes CASSIRPGQGVSEQYF. The entire variable domain, with the rest obtained from reference TRBV18 and TRBJ2-7, is as follows: NAGVMQNPRHLVRRRGQEARLRCSPMKGHSHVYWYRQLPEEGLKFMVYLQKENIIDESGMPKERFSAEFPKEGPSILRIQQVVRGDSAAYFCASSIRPGQGVSEQYFGPGTRLTVT.